One and the same sample provided the 26 T cell receptor beta chains below, sequenced in a study of PD-1 blockade in classical Hodgkin lymphoma. The method was immunoSEQ multiplex PCR; TCRdb's version includes in-frame clones alone and lacks a portion of them. The repertoire has roughly 8,500 clones, roughly 89% of them found once; the top ten carry around 34%. Time point of the sample: cycle 4 day 1 (C4D1), after around six weeks of nivolumab. Every patient was affected by relapse after autologous stem cell transplantation, while exposure to brentuximab vedotin was not uniform. The sample in question was peripheral blood mononuclear cells (PBMCs), obtained before the fourth cycle of nivolumab. The source of these receptors is a human donor with classical Hodgkin lymphoma.

The chain has TRBV11-2 and TRBJ2-7; weak D call: TRBD1 (6 bases). The CDR3 is made up of 15 amino acids. CDR1 and CDR2 (germline): SGHAT, FQNNGV. Trimming shortened V by 5 bases and J by 2 bases, and 16 bases separated the two germline ends. The CDR3 nucleotides read TGTGCCAGCAGCCAAAGGAACAGGGTTACCTACGAGCAGTACTTC. It specifies CASSQRNRVTYEQYF. The full variable domain, completed using reference TRBV11-2 and TRBJ2-7, is EAGVAQSPRYKIIEKRQSVAFWCNPISGHATLYWYQQILGQGPKLLIQFQNNGVVDDSQLPKDRFSAERLKGVDSTLKIQPAKLEDSAVYLCASSQRNRVTYEQYFGPGTRLTVT.

The J gene is TRBJ2-3, the V gene TRBV7-8; D is undetermined. The length of the CDR3 is 22 residues. Trimming took off 2 bases at V and 3 bases at J, with 33 bases between the two ends. Germline V lookup: CDR1 SGHVS, CDR2 FQNEAQ. CDR3 in DNA: TGTGCCAGCAGCTTACTTCCCAGTTCTGGTGTTTTCGGCCTGGGGATTACAGATACGCAGTATTTT. Protein product: CASSLLPSSGVFGLGITDTQYF. Full variable domain (missing parts from reference TRBV7-8 and TRBJ2-3): GAGVSQSPRYKVAKRGQDVALRCDPISGHVSLFWYQQALGQGPEFLTYFQNEAQLDKSGLPSDRFFAERPEGSVSTLKIQRTQQEDSAVYLCASSLLPSSGVFGLGITDTQYFGPGTRLTVL.

The chain recombines TRBV6-5 with TRBJ1-1, with 9 positions matching TRBD1. This CDR3 region has 13 residues. V was pared by 4 bases and J by 4 bases, with 1 base of the junction left unmatched. Per the germline V gene, CDR1 is MNHEY and CDR2 is SVGAGI. CDR3 region: CASSLQGATEAFF. CDR3 DNA: TGTGCCAGCAGTTTACAGGGGGCCACTGAAGCTTTCTTT.

This chain connects TRBV28 to TRBJ2-7; either TRBD1 or TRBD2 may supply D (5 bases each). Trimming cost V 1 base and J 1 base, with 17 bases left between them. The CDR3 contains 17 residues. Germline V lookup: CDR1 MDHEN, CDR2 SYDVKM. The CDR3 DNA is TGTGCCAGCAGTTTATTGTGGGACCGCCGCGGATCCTACGAGCAGTACTTC. Encoded protein: CASSLLWDRRGSYEQYF.

The DNA of the CDR3 is TGTGCCACCAGCAGACTTAGCGGGGGCTTGGGGCCCTACGAGCAGTACTTC. Translation: CATSRLSGGLGPYEQYF. This chain joins TRBV15 and TRBJ2-7, with 9 nucleotides matching TRBD2. CDR1 LNHNV and CDR2 YYDKDF come from the germline V gene (reference sequence). CDR3 length: 17 residues. The ends lost 2 bases at V and 2 bases at J; junction bases unmatched: 10.

This rearrangement joins TRBV2 to TRBJ2-1, with 9 bases aligning to TRBD2. The junction had 5 bases not matched to a gene; V was cut back by 6 bases and J by 2 bases. The germline gives CDR1 SNHLY, CDR2 FYNNEI. The CDR3 is 15 residues long. DNA of the CDR3: TGTGCCAGCAGAGCAGCGGGAGGCGCCTACAATGAGCAGTTCTTC. Protein product: CASRAAGGAYNEQFF.

The V and J genes are TRBV19 and TRBJ2-3; no firm D call. The length of the CDR3 is 14 residues. Per the germline V gene, CDR1 is LNHDA and CDR2 is SQIVND (reference sequence). Trimming shortened V by 3 bases and J by 3 bases, and 10 bases separated the two germline ends. The CDR3 spells CASSIDVGTDTQYF. The CDR3 bases are TGTGCCAGTAGTATCGACGTGGGAACAGATACGCAGTATTTT.

This clone was counted only a few times. V and J are TRBV4-1 and TRBJ2-7; D is unclear. The CDR3 covers 15 residues. CDR1 and CDR2 from the germline V gene are MGHRA and YSYEKL. Trimming shortened V by 4 bases and J by 2 bases, and 15 bases separated the two germline ends. The CDR3 bases are TGCGCCAGCAGCCTCGAGAAAGGCAAAACCTACGAGCAGTACTTC. It codes for CASSLEKGKTYEQYF.

This clone occurred a few times. V gene TRBV20-1 combines with J gene TRBJ1-1; no clear D gene. Germline V gene data show CDR1 as DFQATT and CDR2 as SNEGSKA (reference sequence). V lost 5 bases, J lost 5 bases, and 9 bases lay in between. This CDR3 has 11 amino acids. CDR3 coding DNA: TGCAGTGCTGGAAGGAGTACTGAAGCTTTCTTT. This gives the protein CSAGRSTEAFF.

The chain recombines TRBV10-1 with TRBJ2-1, with 8 bases aligning to TRBD1. The CDR3 totals 16 residues. Trimming removed 2 bases from V and 3 bases from J; junction bases left unmatched: 6. Germline V gives CDR1 WNHNN, CDR2 SYGVQD (reference sequence). The CDR3, as DNA: TGCGCCAGCAGTGAGGCGGGACAGGACCTCTACAATGAGCAGTTCTTC. Its protein product is CASSEAGQDLYNEQFF.

V gene TRBV19 combines with J gene TRBJ1-1; weak D call: TRBD1 (5 bases). Germline values: CDR1 LNHDA, CDR2 SQIVND (reference sequence). CDR3 length: 14 residues. Between the trimmed V and J ends, which lost 3 bases and 2 bases, there was a span of 10 bases. CDR3 DNA: TGTGCCAGTAGTATCGGGGGAAAAAACACTGAAGCTTTCTTT. It encodes CASSIGGKNTEAFF.

The CDR3 protein is CASSLERGEAFF. Here the CDR3 DNA reads TGCGCCAGCAGCTTGGAAAGGGGTGAAGCTTTCTTT. This chain joins TRBV5-1 and TRBJ1-1, with D tentatively TRBD1 (5 bases). CDR3 length equals 12 residues. The V end was cut by 0 bases, the J end by 7 bases, with 7 bases between. Germline CDR1 and CDR2: SGHRS and YFSETQ.

This clone came up a few times. The chain combines TRBV7-2 with TRBJ2-3; 9 bases are shared with TRBD1. There are 16 residues in the CDR3. Trimming cost V 5 bases and J 0 bases; bases outside gene matches: 6. From germline, CDR1 is SGHTA and CDR2 FQGNSA. CDR3 residues: CASSPRQGGSTDTQYF. The CDR3 DNA reads TGTGCCAGCAGCCCGCGACAGGGGGGTAGCACAGATACGCAGTATTTT.

This sequence joins TRBV5-6 and TRBJ1-5; D not certain. Looked up from germline, CDR1 is SGHDT and CDR2 is YYEEEE. V lost 1 base and J 10 bases, leaving 12 bases between the germline ends. The CDR3 runs to 13 residues. The CDR3 DNA reads as TGTGCCAGCAGCTTGTCGGGGATGGAACCCCAGCATTTT. Translation gives CASSLSGMEPQHF.

This chain connects TRBV29-1 to TRBJ2-2; unclear D gene. Germline V CDR1 and CDR2: SQVTM, ANQGSEA. CDR3 length equals 12 residues. V lost 4 bases, J lost 6 bases, and 9 bases lay in between. The CDR3 nucleotides read TGCAGCGTTGTTCCCTTCGCCGGGGAGCTGTTTTTT. Translated: CSVVPFAGELFF.

The chain links TRBV25-1 to TRBJ2-1, with TRBD2 matching over 12 bases. Germline CDR1 and CDR2: MGHDK and SYGVNS. With V trimmed by 6 bases and J by 5 bases, 2 bases remained unmatched. The CDR3 contains 14 residues. CDR3 loop: CASRTSGGDNEQFF. For the CDR3, the DNA is TGTGCCAGCAGGACTAGCGGGGGAGACAATGAGCAGTTCTTC.

This clone is labeled medium-sized (0.01 to 0.1%). The chain is built from TRBV18 and TRBJ1-2; D is undetermined. V was pared by 3 bases and J by 5 bases, with 13 bases between. The length of the CDR3 is 14 residues. CDR1 and CDR2 from the germline V gene are KGHSH and LQKENI. CDR3 in amino acids: CASSPGSFGYGYTF. CDR3 in DNA: TGTGCCAGCTCACCCGGGTCCTTCGGATATGGCTACACCTTC. Full variable domain (outside the CDR3, taken from reference TRBV18 and TRBJ1-2): NAGVMQNPRHLVRRRGQEARLRCSPMKGHSHVYWYRQLPEEGLKFMVYLQKENIIDESGMPKERFSAEFPKEGPSILRIQQVVRGDSAAYFCASSPGSFGYGYTFGSGTRLTVV.

The rearrangement joins TRBV7-9 to TRBJ2-1, with D unclear. Trimming shortened V by 4 bases and J by 0 bases, and 10 bases separated the two germline ends. Germline V gene lookup returns CDR1 SEHNR and CDR2 FQNEAQ (reference sequence). The CDR3 loop spans 15 amino acids. CDR3: CASSSAISSYNEQFF. CDR3 coding DNA: TGTGCCAGCAGCTCCGCTATCAGCTCCTACAATGAGCAGTTCTTC.

The chain combines TRBV5-4 with TRBJ2-6, with 7 bases matching TRBD1. Per the germline V gene, CDR1 is SGHNT and CDR2 is YYREEE (reference sequence). The trim removed 1 base at V and 0 bases at J, leaving 7 bases unmatched. The CDR3 runs 18 residues. This CDR3 reads CASSLNRGLPSGANVLTF. As DNA, the CDR3 is TGTGCCAGCAGCTTGAACAGGGGCCTACCCTCTGGGGCCAACGTCCTGACTTTC.

The count of this clone is one. The V call is TRBV11-2, the J call TRBJ2-1; D remains ambiguous. This CDR3 is built from 13 residues. The V and J ends lost 2 bases and 9 bases respectively, with 11 bases between them. Germline V gene sequence: CDR1 SGHAT, CDR2 FQNNGV. The CDR3 loop reads CASSLTPRTEQFF. CDR3 coding DNA: TGTGCCAGCAGCTTAACCCCCCGGACTGAGCAGTTCTTC.

V gene TRBV18 combines with J gene TRBJ2-1; the D gene could be TRBD1 or TRBD2 (5 bases each). The CDR3 runs to 14 residues. With 1 base removed from V and 10 bases from J, the gap between germline ends came to 14 bases. The germline V gene has CDR1 KGHSH and CDR2 LQKENI. CDR3: CASSPQSGRGEQFF. The CDR3 DNA reads as TGTGCCAGCTCACCACAGTCGGGTCGGGGCGAGCAGTTCTTC.

This chain links TRBV10-3 with TRBJ2-1; 10 bases align to TRBD1. There are 15 residues in the CDR3. V lost 3 bases to trimming and J lost 3 bases; unmatched junction nucleotides: 2. Germline CDR1 is ENHRY and CDR2 is SYGVKD. CDR3 sequence (DNA): TGTGCCATCAGTGATGGGACAGGGGTCTACAATGAGCAGTTCTTC. Translated: CAISDGTGVYNEQFF.

By share of the sample, this clone is medium-sized. The CDR3 is CSVEPQPRAEAFF. The CDR3 region has the DNA TGCAGCGTTGAGCCACAGCCTAGGGCTGAAGCTTTCTTT. The chain uses TRBV29-1 and TRBJ1-1; D gene unclear. The CDR3 loop spans 13 amino acids. Germline V gene data show CDR1 as SQVTM and CDR2 as ANQGSEA. Trimming pared 3 bases from V and 6 bases from J, leaving 14 bases between.

V is TRBV9 and J is TRBJ2-7; 9 bases are shared with TRBD2. The CDR3 is 14 amino acids. The V segment lost 4 bases and the J segment 5 bases; nucleotides outside the gene matches: 7. CDR1 is SGDLS, CDR2 YYNGEE, per germline. The CDR3 bases are TGTGCCAGCAGCATCCGGACTAGCGTGGACGAGCAGTACTTC. It translates to CASSIRTSVDEQYF.

As DNA, the CDR3 is TGCGCCAGCAGTCAATCGGTGGGGGGATTTAGCACAGATACGCAGTATTTT. It is translated as CASSQSVGGFSTDTQYF. The J gene is TRBJ2-3, the V gene TRBV23-1, with D maybe TRBD2 (6 bases). TRBV23-1 is given ORF status, its function remaining uncertain. V was clipped by 0 bases and J by 0 bases, with 13 bases between them. This CDR3 is built from 17 residues.

This sequence joins TRBV10-3 and TRBJ2-2; unclear D gene. The germline V gene has CDR1 ENHRY and CDR2 SYGVKD. The CDR3 is 14 residues long. V shed 0 bases and J shed 4 bases, with 6 bases lying between them. CDR3 loop: CAISESGGTGELFF. The CDR3 DNA reads as TGTGCCATCAGTGAGTCCGGCGGCACCGGGGAGCTGTTTTTT.